This T cell receptor beta chain is from a study of T cell responses to AZD1222 COVID-19 vaccine. Germline CDR1 is MNHNS and CDR2 is SASEGT. The CDR3 length is 17 residues. V lost 2 bases and J 7 bases, leaving 23 bases between the germline ends. In regard to this clone: Its antigen is undetermined.

Study-wide results and caveats: Repertoires were obtained only post-peak T cell response. Mapped onto spike, vaccine-associated CD4 TCRs spanned it and were dominant at 160-218 and 743-854. Rises in breadth and depth of Spike-specific TCRs came after two AZD1222 doses.

Profiled with immunoSEQ multiplex PCR; TCRdb holds only in-frame clones, not every one. Among over 15,000 clones listed, 80% to 90% were seen once. Sequenced here: peripheral blood, sampled 28 days after the second AZD1222 dose. The chain joins TRBV6-1 to TRBJ1-2; D is unclear. This TCR derives from an adult who received the AZD1222 COVID-19 vaccine. The CDR3 reads CASSEFGSGFVVSGYTF. CDR3 DNA sequence: TGTGCCAGCAGTGAATTTGGTAGCGGATTCGTGGTATCTGGCTACACCTTC.